Sequencing of this TCR beta chain was carried out in a study of cytomegalovirus exposure and HLA in healthy donors. Study details: Sequencing of about 179 million T cells in an earlier analysis found about 120 million unique TCR beta sequences.

Trimming removed 4 bases at V and 0 bases at J, with 10 bases between. Germline CDR1 MDHEN, CDR2 SYDVKM. CDR3 length: 15 amino acids. As to this clone: Antigen unknown.

Nominally healthy donors were sampled, though unrecorded immune exposures were likely. Whole-study results and caveats: Rare TCR sequences dominated, though some public TCRs recurred in many donors. A few chains linked to CMV were shown in vitro to be specific for CMV antigens.

A multiplex PCR was run with 60 Vbeta primers and 13 Jbeta primers. The protocol was immunoSEQ multiplex PCR, while the TCRdb copy is restricted to in-frame clones and leaves out a portion. The sample consists of about 140,000 clones, over 70% of them appearing once. The chain is built from TRBV28 and TRBJ1-3; possible D gene TRBD1, 6 bases. The TCR comes from a male donor in good health and CMV-seronegative. Sequencing was performed on PBMCs. CDR3 nucleotides: TGTGCCAGCAGTTCCGGGGACATCTCTGGAAACACCATATATTTT. This gives the protein CASSSGDISGNTIYF.